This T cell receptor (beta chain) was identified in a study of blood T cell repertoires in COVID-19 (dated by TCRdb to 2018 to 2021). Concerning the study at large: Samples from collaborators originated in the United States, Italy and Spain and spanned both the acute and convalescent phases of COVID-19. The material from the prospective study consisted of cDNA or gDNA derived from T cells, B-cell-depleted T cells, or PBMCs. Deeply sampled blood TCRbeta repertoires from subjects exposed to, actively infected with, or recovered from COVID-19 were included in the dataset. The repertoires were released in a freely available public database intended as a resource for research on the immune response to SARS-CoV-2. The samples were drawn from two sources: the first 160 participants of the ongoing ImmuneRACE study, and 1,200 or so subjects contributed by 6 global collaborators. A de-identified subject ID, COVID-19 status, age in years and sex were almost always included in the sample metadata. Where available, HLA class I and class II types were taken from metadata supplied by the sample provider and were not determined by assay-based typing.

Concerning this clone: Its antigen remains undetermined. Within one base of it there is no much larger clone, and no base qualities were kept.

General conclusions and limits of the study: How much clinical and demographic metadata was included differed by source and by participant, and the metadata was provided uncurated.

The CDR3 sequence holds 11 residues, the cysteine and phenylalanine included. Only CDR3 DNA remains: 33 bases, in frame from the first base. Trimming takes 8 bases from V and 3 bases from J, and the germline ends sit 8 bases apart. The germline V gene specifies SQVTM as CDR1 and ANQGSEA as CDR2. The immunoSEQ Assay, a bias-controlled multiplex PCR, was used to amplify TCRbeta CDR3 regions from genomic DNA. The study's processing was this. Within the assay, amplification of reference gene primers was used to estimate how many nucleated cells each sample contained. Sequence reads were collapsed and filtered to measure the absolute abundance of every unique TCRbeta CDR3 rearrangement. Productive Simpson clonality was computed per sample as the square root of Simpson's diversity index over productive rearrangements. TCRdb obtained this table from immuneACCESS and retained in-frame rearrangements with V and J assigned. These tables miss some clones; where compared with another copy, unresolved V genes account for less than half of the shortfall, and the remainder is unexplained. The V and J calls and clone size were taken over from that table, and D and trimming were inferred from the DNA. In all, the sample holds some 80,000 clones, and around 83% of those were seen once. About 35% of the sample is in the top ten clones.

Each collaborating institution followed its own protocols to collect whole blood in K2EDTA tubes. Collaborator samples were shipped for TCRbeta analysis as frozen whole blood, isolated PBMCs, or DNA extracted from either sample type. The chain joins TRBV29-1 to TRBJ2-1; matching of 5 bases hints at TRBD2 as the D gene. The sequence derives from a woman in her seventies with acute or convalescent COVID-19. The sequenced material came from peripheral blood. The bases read TGCAGCTACGGGAACTACAATGAGCAGTTCTTC. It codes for CSYGNYNEQFF.